This T cell receptor (beta chain) is from a study of OX40 agonist ivuxolimab in advanced cancers. The CDR3 is made up of 17 amino acids. Trimming removed 4 bases from V and 6 bases from J; junction bases left unmatched: 10. Germline CDR1 SGDLS, CDR2 YYNGEE. Points on this clone: Its target is unknown.

Sequencing used immunoSEQ multiplex PCR; TCRdb keeps in-frame clones, though not all of them. The sample gives 55,000 to 80,000 clones, roughly nine tenths of which show up once; approximately 12% is in the top ten. General observations from the study: Determination of antigen specificity was not performed for the expanded peripheral T cells. Partial responders receiving 0.1-3.0 mg/kg showed among the lowest clonal expansion.

This clonotype originated in an adult with an advanced solid tumor such as melanoma, head and neck, liver or kidney cancer. This chain joins TRBV9 and TRBJ2-7; 16 bases are a match to TRBD2. Sequenced here: CD4+ or CD8+ T cells sorted from blood, sampled in a trial of the OX40 agonist ivuxolimab. In DNA form, the CDR3 reads TGTGCCAGCAGCCTGGGACTAGCGGGAGGGCCGGGCGGCGAGCAGTACTTC. Its protein product is CASSLGLAGGPGGEQYF.